These T cell receptor beta chains were read from a single sample in a study of T cell responses to AZD1222 COVID-19 vaccine. TCRdb keeps only in-frame clones here, not all; method: immunoSEQ multiplex PCR. The repertoire holds about 200,000 clones, over 80% seen once, with over 1% in the top ten. Material: peripheral blood, obtained on day 0 of AZD1222 vaccination. Receptors originate from an adult in good health. Each CDR3 is given with its conserved first and last residue. Each record gives: V gene, clone size, J gene, CDR3 length, D gene, CDR3 protein, CDR3 DNA. A D gene is named only where the DNA matches it firmly. Some rows have no size entry. The others give once, few or many, or a class for an expanded clone.

TRBV12-3/TRBV12-4	few	TRBJ1-5	12	.	CASSFPHQPQHF	TGTGCCAGCAGTTTCCCCCACCAGCCCCAGCATTTT
TRBV7-6	.	TRBJ1-2	13	.	CASSLAAGNGYTF	TGTGCCAGCAGCTTAGCGGCAGGGAATGGCTACACCTTC
TRBV2	.	TRBJ1-4	13	.	CASLGPLNEKLFF	TGTGCCAGCCTAGGGCCCCTGAATGAAAAACTGTTTTTT
TRBV6-5	.	TRBJ1-5	14	.	CASRVTISNQPQHF	TGTGCCAGCAGGGTCACTATTAGCAATCAGCCCCAGCATTTT
TRBV5-1	.	TRBJ1-6	13	.	CASRQVSNSPLHF	TGCGCCAGCAGACAGGTTTCTAATTCACCCCTCCACTTT
TRBV27	.	TRBJ1-6	17	.	CASSLSTGSSYNSPLHF	TGTGCCAGCAGTTTATCGACTGGAAGCTCCTATAATTCACCCCTCCACTTT
TRBV25-1	.	TRBJ2-3	11	.	CATTQGDTQYF	TGTGCCACTACCCAAGGAGATACGCAGTATTTT
TRBV9	.	TRBJ1-1	12	.	CASSQGLGEAFF	TGTGCCAGCAGCCAAGGACTGGGAGAAGCTTTCTTT
TRBV19	.	TRBJ1-5	15	.	CASTLGGGINQPQHF	TGTGCCAGCACATTAGGGGGGGGCATCAATCAGCCCCAGCATTTT
TRBV5-6	.	TRBJ2-7	15	TRBD2	CASSFYSGDSYEQYF	TGTGCCAGCAGCTTTTATAGCGGGGACTCCTACGAGCAGTACTTC
TRBV5-4	.	TRBJ1-6	17	.	CASSLGDMSSYNSPLHF	TGTGCCAGCAGCTTGGGTGACATGAGCTCCTATAATTCACCCCTCCACTTT
TRBV11-3	.	TRBJ2-2	17	TRBD1	CASSEGAQGAGTGELFF	TGTGCCAGCAGCGAAGGGGCACAGGGGGCGGGGACCGGGGAGCTGTTTTTT
TRBV13	.	TRBJ1-1	16	TRBD1	CASGRDRGPRNTEAFF	TGTGCCAGCGGCCGGGACAGGGGCCCCAGGAACACTGAAGCTTTCTTT
TRBV7-2	.	TRBJ2-5	14	.	CASSLVGGQETQYF	TGTGCCAGCAGCTTAGTAGGGGGCCAAGAGACCCAGTACTTC
TRBV27	.	TRBJ1-4	14	TRBD1	CASTKQGENEKLFF	TGTGCCAGCACCAAACAGGGGGAGAATGAAAAACTGTTTTTT
TRBV7-2	.	TRBJ2-1	17	TRBD2	CASSLRRARGGRNEQFF	TGTGCCAGCAGCTTAAGGCGGGCGCGGGGGGGCCGGAATGAGCAGTTCTTC
TRBV5-8	.	TRBJ2-1	14	.	CASSLPPGVNEQFF	TGTGCCAGCAGCTTGCCGCCAGGGGTAAATGAGCAGTTCTTC
TRBV7-7	.	TRBJ2-5	15	.	CASTPATQGGETQYF	TGTGCCAGCACACCGGCCACCCAAGGTGGAGAGACCCAGTACTTC
TRBV27	.	TRBJ2-7	13	.	CASSLDIGWEQYF	TGTGCCAGCAGTTTAGACATCGGCTGGGAGCAGTACTTC
TRBV11-2	.	TRBJ1-2	14	.	CASSSLPGSYGYTF	TGTGCCAGCAGCTCACTACCGGGCTCCTATGGCTACACCTTC
TRBV7-3	.	TRBJ2-7	15	.	CASKGVYISSYEQYF	TGTGCCAGTAAAGGGGTTTACATCTCCTCCTACGAGCAGTACTTC
TRBV7-8	.	TRBJ1-5	16	.	CASSLGSRNSNQPQHF	TGTGCCAGCAGCTTGGGTAGCCGGAATAGCAATCAGCCCCAGCATTTT
TRBV12-3/TRBV12-4	.	TRBJ2-7	12	.	CASSPRASEQYF	TGTGCCAGCAGTCCAAGGGCCAGCGAGCAGTACTTC
TRBV6-6	.	TRBJ1-3	15	.	CASSHRQSSGNTIYF	TGTGCCAGCAGTCACAGACAGAGCTCTGGAAACACCATATATTTT
TRBV19	.	TRBJ2-1	14	.	CATRDLSSYNEQFF	TGTGCCACAAGGGACCTAAGCTCCTACAATGAGCAGTTCTTC
TRBV3-1/TRBV3-2	.	TRBJ2-3	15	.	CASGRWGGSTDTQYF	TGTGCCAGCGGCCGGTGGGGCGGGAGCACAGATACGCAGTATTTT
TRBV25-1	.	TRBJ2-3	16	TRBD2	CASAAPAGGGTDTQYF	TGTGCCAGCGCAGCCCCTGCGGGGGGAGGGACAGATACGCAGTATTTT